This T cell receptor (beta chain) was profiled in a study of blood T cell repertoires in COVID-19. Study as a whole: From T cells, B-cell-depleted T cells, or PBMCs came the material, which was cDNA or gDNA.

Per the germline V gene, CDR1 is KGHSH and CDR2 is LQKENI. V was clipped by 8 bases and J by 6 bases, with 22 bases between them. CDR3 length equals 15 residues. Data came from immunoSEQ multiplex PCR; TCRdb stores just in-frame clones and leaves some out. The table records 80,000 to 130,000 clones, approximately 83% of them present only once. The recovered donors of Cohort 3 showed two negative PCRs, clearance, or symptom resolution. This TCR derives from a woman between 45 and 65 years old who had recovered from COVID-19. Sequencing was carried out using PBMCs or T cells enriched from blood (not recorded which). The rearrangement uses TRBV18 and TRBJ1-1; D not certain. This chain's CDR3 is CASTSYTLTGPEAFF. The CDR3 region has the DNA TGTGCCAGCACATCATATACGTTAACGGGTCCTGAAGCTTTCTTT.